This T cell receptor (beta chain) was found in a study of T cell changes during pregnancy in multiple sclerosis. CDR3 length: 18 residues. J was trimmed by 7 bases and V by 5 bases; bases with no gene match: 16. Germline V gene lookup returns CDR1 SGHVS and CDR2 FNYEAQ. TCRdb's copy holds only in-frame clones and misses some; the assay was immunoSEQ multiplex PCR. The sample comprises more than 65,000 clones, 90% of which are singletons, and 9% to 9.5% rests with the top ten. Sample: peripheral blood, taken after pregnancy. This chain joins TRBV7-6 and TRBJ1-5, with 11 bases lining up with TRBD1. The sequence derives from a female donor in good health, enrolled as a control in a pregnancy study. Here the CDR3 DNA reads TGTGCCAGCAGCCCTGGGACAGGGGGGAGCCGGGGGAGACAGCCCCAGCATTTT. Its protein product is CASSPGTGGSRGRQPQHF.